This T cell receptor (beta chain) was sequenced in a study of blood T cell repertoires in COVID-19. Overall study: Donors in the United States, Italy and Spain gave samples during acute or convalescent COVID-19. From T cells, B-cell-depleted T cells, or PBMCs came the material, which was cDNA or gDNA.

The CDR3 extends over 15 amino acids. Trimming removed 3 bases from V and 1 base from J; junction bases left unmatched: 5. Germline lookup yields CDR1 LNHDA and CDR2 SQIVND (reference sequence). How the authors handled the data: Researchers report that nucleated cell counts were estimated from reference gene primer amplification. Using immunoSEQ multiplex PCR, the repertoire was profiled, and TCRdb retains in-frame clones only, with some absent. Clone size and V and J calls were adopted from that table, with D and trimming inferred from the DNA. In the table there are roughly 370,000 clones, 85% to 90% of which are singletons.

The chain carries TRBV19 and TRBJ1-1; 7 nucleotides agree with TRBD1. Input material: PBMCs or T cells enriched from blood (not recorded which). The TCR was taken from a woman aged 45-59 years who had recovered from COVID-19. Written as DNA, the CDR3 is TGTGCCAGTAGTATGACCGGGACAGAGAACACTGAAGCTTTCTTT. This gives the protein CASSMTGTENTEAFF.